Below are 17 T cell receptor beta chains sequenced from a single sample in a study of Ad26.COV2.S vaccination and SARS-CoV-2 variants. TCRdb keeps only in-frame clones here, not all; method: immunoSEQ multiplex PCR. The sample includes fewer than 900,000 clones, roughly 90% of them seen just once. The treatment denotes: around 19 received Ad26.COV2.S at low or high dose, single or two shots; 5 received placebo; per-sample allocation not given. Specimens were obtained on day 63 following the first vaccine or placebo injection. The sequences come from peripheral blood, collected in a trial of Ad26.COV2.S vaccine versus placebo. These receptors originate from a person aged 18-65 years who received the Ad26.COV2.S COVID-19 vaccine or a placebo.

V and J are TRBV25-1 and TRBJ1-1; possibly TRBD1 for D (5 bases). The germline V gene has CDR1 MGHDK and CDR2 SYGVNS. Trimming stripped 2 bases from V and 7 bases from J, with 14 bases between. The CDR3 has 14 amino acids. The CDR3 nucleotides read TGTGCCAGCAGTGAAACTGGGGGGAGGATTGAAGCTTTCTTT. Translating it yields CASSETGGRIEAFF. Based on the CDR3 plus reference TRBV25-1 and TRBJ1-1, the full variable domain is EADIYQTPRYLVIGTGKKITLECSQTMGHDKMYWYQQDPGMELHLIHYSYGVNSTEKGDLSSESTVSRIRTEHFPLTLESARPSHTSQYLCASSETGGRIEAFFGQGTRLTVV.

Concerning this clone: Germline and junction disagree at one end, which may indicate a read error. The gene calls are TRBV20-1 and TRBJ1-4; tentatively, D is TRBD1 (6 bases). Germline V gives CDR1 DFQATT, CDR2 SNEGSKA (reference sequence). There are 9 residues in the CDR3. In DNA, the CDR3 is TGCAGTGCTAGCCAGACAGGTTCCTTT. Encoded protein: CSASQTGSF.

The chain carries TRBV6-5 and TRBJ1-5; possible D gene TRBD1, 5 bases. With 7 bases removed from V and 0 bases from J, the gap between germline ends came to 7 bases. The CDR3 is made up of 13 amino acids. Germline V lookup: CDR1 MNHEY, CDR2 SVGAGI. The CDR3 spells CASKGSSNQPQHF. CDR3 nucleotide sequence: TGTGCCAGCAAGGGGAGTAGCAATCAGCCCCAGCATTTT.

V is TRBV19 and J is TRBJ1-3; 9 positions agree with TRBD1. The CDR3 is made up of 15 amino acids. V shed 6 bases, J shed 2 bases, and the junction held 5 bases outside the gene matches. The germline V gene encodes CDR1 LNHDA and CDR2 SQIVND (reference sequence). CDR3 sequence reads: CASSPRTGAGNTIYF. The CDR3, as DNA: TGTGCCAGTAGCCCCCGGACAGGGGCTGGAAACACCATATATTTT.

This chain uses TRBV2 with TRBJ2-5; either TRBD1 or TRBD2 may supply D (5 bases each). This CDR3 comprises 15 residues. Germline lookup yields CDR1 SNHLY and CDR2 FYNNEI. V was trimmed by 6 bases and J by 6 bases, leaving 20 bases between them. CDR3 DNA: TGTGCCAGCAGCGGTGACAGTACGGGGTGGAAGACCCAGTACTTC. Translated: CASSGDSTGWKTQYF. The full variable domain, rest sourced from reference TRBV2 and TRBJ2-5, is EPEVTQTPSHQVTQMGQEVILRCVPISNHLYFYWYRQILGQKVEFLVSFYNNEISEKSEIFDDQFSVERPDGSNFTLKIRSTKLEDSAMYFCASSGDSTGWKTQYFGPGTRLLVL.

This sequence joins TRBV3-1 (or the pseudogene TRBV3-2) and TRBJ1-2; D gene unclear. Trimming shortened V by 1 base and J by 14 bases, and 14 bases separated the two germline ends. Germline loops: CDR1 LGHDT, CDR2 YNNKEL (reference sequence). The CDR3 has 12 residues. CDR3 nucleotide sequence: TGTGCCAGCAGCCAAGCCGGCAGGTGGGAAACCTTC. Translated: CASSQAGRWETF.

This rearrangement joins TRBV30 to TRBJ2-5, with 9 positions matching TRBD1. This CDR3 spans 13 amino acids. After removal of 0 bases from V and 8 bases from J, the junction contained 4 bases not matched to a gene. CDR1 and CDR2 (germline): GTSNPN, SVGIG (reference sequence). The CDR3 DNA follows: TGTGCCTGGAGTGTACAGGACAGGGGAACCCAGTACTTC. Protein sequence: CAWSVQDRGTQYF.

The sample holds one count of this clone. The V call is TRBV27, the J call TRBJ2-1, with 8 bases matching TRBD2. The CDR3 has 15 amino acids. V lost 6 bases to trimming and J lost 0 bases; unmatched junction nucleotides: 4. Germline assignment: CDR1 MNHEY and CDR2 SMNVEV (reference sequence). CDR3 DNA: TGTGCCAGCAGCGCCGGGACTAGCTCCTACAATGAGCAGTTCTTC. Protein sequence: CASSAGTSSYNEQFF.

V gene TRBV5-8 combines with J gene TRBJ1-5, with TRBD1 matching over 9 bases. In germline, CDR1 is SGHTS, CDR2 YDEGEE. V dropped 4 bases and J dropped 2; count of bases not matched to a gene: 4. The CDR3 loop spans 15 amino acids. CDR3 DNA sequence: TGTGCCAGCAGCCCTACAGGGGGCCGCAATCAGCCCCAGCATTTT. Translating it yields CASSPTGGRNQPQHF.

The V and J genes are TRBV18 and TRBJ1-3, with D possibly TRBD1 on 6 matching bases. V was clipped by 3 bases and J by 8 bases, with 14 bases between them. This CDR3 region has 14 residues. In germline, CDR1 is KGHSH, CDR2 LQKENI. The CDR3: CASSPGAGIDTIYF. The CDR3 coding sequence is TGTGCCAGCTCACCGGGGGCGGGGATCGACACCATATATTTT.

This sequence joins TRBV5-1 and TRBJ2-5; possibly TRBD1 for D (6 bases). V lost 4 bases and J lost 0, with 10 bases in between. The germline CDR1 and CDR2 sequences are SGHRS and YFSETQ. The CDR3 sequence is 14 residues long. DNA for the CDR3: TGCGCCAGCAGCGGACAGAGCTACCAAGAGACCCAGTACTTC. It is translated as CASSGQSYQETQYF.

The chain recombines TRBV24-1 with TRBJ2-3; D is perhaps TRBD1 or TRBD2 (5 bases each). Germline V gives CDR1 KGHDR, CDR2 SFDVKD. The CDR3 contains 15 residues. V was pared by 5 bases and J by 2 bases, with 13 bases between. The CDR3: CATSGWGMDTDTQYF. The CDR3 coding sequence is TGTGCCACCAGTGGTTGGGGGATGGACACAGATACGCAGTATTTT.

This clone was recorded a few times. The V call is TRBV5-4, the J call TRBJ2-7; D is uncertain. V lost 0 bases to trimming and J lost 4 bases, with 8 bases between them. CDR3 size: 13 residues. Germline loops: CDR1 SGHNT, CDR2 YYREEE (reference sequence). The CDR3 sequence is CASSLEHGYEQYF. The CDR3 DNA reads as TGTGCCAGCAGCTTGGAACACGGATACGAGCAGTACTTC.

The chain couples TRBV10-3 to TRBJ1-2, with unresolved D. Trimming left V 2 bases short and J 6 bases short, with 7 bases between. The CDR3 contains 12 residues. Germline V lookup: CDR1 ENHRY, CDR2 SYGVKD. The CDR3 is CAISETEDGYTF. As DNA, the CDR3 is TGTGCCATCAGTGAGACCGAAGATGGCTACACCTTC.

With regard to this clone: Within the sample, other DNA sequences also encode this same CDR3. V and J are TRBV12-3 or TRBV12-4 and TRBJ2-7; D is uncertain. CDR3 size: 11 residues. The V end lost 4 bases, the J end lost 0 bases, and 1 base lay between the germline ends. CDR3 amino acids: CASSYSYEQYF. The CDR3 nucleotides are TGTGCCAGCAGTTACTCCTACGAGCAGTACTTC.

The CDR3 DNA reads TGTGCCAGCAGTGAACAGGGGGCTGCCTCCTACGAGCAGTACTTC. Its protein is CASSEQGAASYEQYF. The chain combines TRBV6-1 with TRBJ2-7; 8 nucleotides match TRBD1. CDR3 size: 15 residues. Trimming cost V 2 bases and J 0 bases; bases outside gene matches: 3. Looked up from germline, CDR1 is MNHNS and CDR2 is SASEGT.

As to this clone: This may come from a read error, since a much larger clone is one base off. The V and J genes are TRBV5-8 and TRBJ2-7, with D uncertain. The CDR3 is 11 amino acids. Trimming took 0 bases from V and 3 from J, leaving 1 base between them. Germline V gene data show CDR1 as SGHTS and CDR2 as YDEGEE. In DNA, the CDR3 is TGTGCCAGCAGCTTGGTCTACGAGCAGTACTTC. Translation gives CASSLVYEQYF.